What follows describes a single T cell receptor beta chain. No antigen is known for it. TCRdb's copy holds only in-frame clones and misses some; the assay was immunoSEQ multiplex PCR. This table has over 70,000 clones, roughly nine tenths appearing once. These data come from a study of T cell responses to AZD1222 COVID-19 vaccine. Study-level results: Reports indicate that nearly half of spike-specific TCRs are directed at unmutated variant regions. With dominance at 160-218 and 743-854, vaccine-associated CD4 TCRs spanned spike. Two AZD1222 administrations were followed by greater Spike-specific TCR breadth and depth.

The V gene's germline CDR1 is SQVTM and CDR2 ANQGSEA. V was pared by 2 bases and J by 6 bases, with 4 bases of the junction left unmatched. The CDR3 totals 14 residues. The source of this sequence is an adult who received the AZD1222 COVID-19 vaccine. Here the sequenced sample was peripheral blood, taken 28 days after the second AZD1222 dose. This chain uses TRBV29-1 with TRBJ2-1; 10 positions match TRBD2. The CDR3 is CSVESSGGPNEQFF. CDR3 nucleotide sequence: TGCAGCGTTGAATCTAGCGGGGGTCCCAATGAGCAGTTCTTC.